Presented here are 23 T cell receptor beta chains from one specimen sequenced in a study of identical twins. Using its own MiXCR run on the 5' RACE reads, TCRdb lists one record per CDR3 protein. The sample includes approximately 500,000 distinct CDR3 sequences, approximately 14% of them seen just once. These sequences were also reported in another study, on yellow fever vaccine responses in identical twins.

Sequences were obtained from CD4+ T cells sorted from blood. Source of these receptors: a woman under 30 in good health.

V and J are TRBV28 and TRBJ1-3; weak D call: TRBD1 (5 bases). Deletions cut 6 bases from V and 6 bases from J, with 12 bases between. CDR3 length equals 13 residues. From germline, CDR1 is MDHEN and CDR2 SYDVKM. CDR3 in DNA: TGTGCCAGCAGGACGGGGGTGGAAAACACCATATATTTT. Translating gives CASRTGVENTIYF.

In DNA form, the CDR3 reads TGTGCCACCAGTGACCGGGACGGGAATGAGCAGTTCTTC. This encodes CATSDRDGNEQFF. The J gene is TRBJ2-1, the V gene TRBV24-1; D is tentatively TRBD1 or TRBD2 (5 bases each). The CDR3 covers 13 residues. V was cut by 4 bases and J by 7 bases, with 10 bases left in between. Germline V gene lookup returns CDR1 KGHDR and CDR2 SFDVKD.

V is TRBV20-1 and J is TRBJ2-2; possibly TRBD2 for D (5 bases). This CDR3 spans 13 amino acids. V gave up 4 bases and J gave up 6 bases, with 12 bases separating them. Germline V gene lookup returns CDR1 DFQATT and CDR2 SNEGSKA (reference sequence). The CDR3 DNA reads TGCAGTGCTAAATTGGGAGTCGCCGGGGAGCTGTTTTTT. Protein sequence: CSAKLGVAGELFF.

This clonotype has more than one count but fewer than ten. CDR3 coding DNA: TGTGCCAGCAGCCAAGATTTGGGCGGGAACACTGAAGCTTTCTTT. Translation: CASSQDLGGNTEAFF. The V and J genes are TRBV4-2 and TRBJ1-1; no definite D call. The CDR3 is made up of 15 amino acids. Trimming took 0 bases from V and 1 from J, leaving 9 bases between them. CDR1 and CDR2 (germline): LGHNA, YNFKEQ.

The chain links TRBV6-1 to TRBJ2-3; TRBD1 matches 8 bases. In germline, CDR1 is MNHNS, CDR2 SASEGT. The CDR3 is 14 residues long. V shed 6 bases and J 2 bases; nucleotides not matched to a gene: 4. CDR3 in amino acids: CASRQGVNTDTQYF. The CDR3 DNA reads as TGTGCCAGCAGACAGGGGGTGAACACAGATACGCAGTATTTT.

CDR3 loop: CSARLGLTPSNEQFF. The CDR3 nucleotides read TGCAGTGCTAGGTTAGGCCTAACGCCAAGCAATGAGCAGTTCTTC. The chain joins TRBV20-1 to TRBJ2-1; no clear D gene. There are 15 residues in the CDR3. Germline V gene lookup returns CDR1 DFQATT and CDR2 SNEGSKA (reference sequence). With 3 bases removed from V and 6 bases from J, the gap between germline ends came to 18 bases.

The CDR3 DNA sequence: TGCAGTGTCACCGACAGGGGGGACGAGCAGTACGTC. Protein sequence: CSVTDRGDEQYV. This rearrangement joins TRBV20-1 to TRBJ2-7, with 9 positions matching TRBD1. Germline trimming cut 7 bases from V and 5 bases from J; bases unmatched to any gene: 6. The CDR3 is made up of 12 amino acids. Germline assignment: CDR1 DFQATT and CDR2 SNEGSKA (reference sequence).

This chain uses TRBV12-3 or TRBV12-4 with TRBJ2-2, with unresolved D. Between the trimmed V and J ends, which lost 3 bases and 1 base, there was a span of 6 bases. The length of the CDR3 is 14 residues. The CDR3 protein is CASSFFRNTGELFF. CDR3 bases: TGTGCCAGCAGTTTCTTCAGGAACACCGGGGAGCTGTTTTTT.

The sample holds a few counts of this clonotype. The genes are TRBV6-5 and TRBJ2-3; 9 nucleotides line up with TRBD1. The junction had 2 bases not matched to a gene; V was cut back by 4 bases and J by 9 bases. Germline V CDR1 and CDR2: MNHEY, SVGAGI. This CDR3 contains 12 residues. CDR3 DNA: TGTGCCAGCAGTTTGGACAGGGGAACGCAGTATTTT. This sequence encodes CASSLDRGTQYF.

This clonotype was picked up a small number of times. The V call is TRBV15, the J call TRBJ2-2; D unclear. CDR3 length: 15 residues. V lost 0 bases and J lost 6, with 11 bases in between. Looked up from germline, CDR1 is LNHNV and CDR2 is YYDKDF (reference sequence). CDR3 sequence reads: CATSRDGRRPGELFF. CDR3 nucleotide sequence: TGTGCCACCAGCAGAGATGGTCGCAGGCCCGGGGAGCTGTTTTTT.

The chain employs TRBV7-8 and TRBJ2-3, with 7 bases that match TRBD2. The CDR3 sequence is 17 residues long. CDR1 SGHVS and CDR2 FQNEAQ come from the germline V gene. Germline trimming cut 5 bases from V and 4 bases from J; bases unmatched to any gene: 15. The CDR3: CASSPRYRAGDPDTQYF. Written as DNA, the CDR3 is TGTGCCAGCAGCCCCCGCTATAGGGCGGGGGACCCAGATACGCAGTATTTT.

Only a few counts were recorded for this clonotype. The CDR3 DNA reads as TGCGCCAGCAGCTTGACTACTTTGGGCCAAGAGACCCAGTACTTC. Amino acids: CASSLTTLGQETQYF. The J gene is TRBJ2-5, the V gene TRBV5-1; D is uncertain. CDR3 size: 15 residues. Germline CDR1 reads SGHRS; CDR2 reads YFSETQ. The germline V and J ends were trimmed by 1 base and 1 base, with 11 bases remaining between them.

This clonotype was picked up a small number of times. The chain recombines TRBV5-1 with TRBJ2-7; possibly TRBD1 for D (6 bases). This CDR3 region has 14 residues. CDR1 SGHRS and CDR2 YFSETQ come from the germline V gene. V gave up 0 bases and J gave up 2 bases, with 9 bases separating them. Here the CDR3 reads CASSLGGGTYEQYV. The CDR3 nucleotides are TGCGCCAGCAGCTTGGGAGGGGGTACCTACGAGCAGTACGTC.

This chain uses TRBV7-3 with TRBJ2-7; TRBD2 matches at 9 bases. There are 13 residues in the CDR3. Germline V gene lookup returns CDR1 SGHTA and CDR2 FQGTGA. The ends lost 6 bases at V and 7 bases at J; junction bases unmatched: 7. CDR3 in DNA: TGTGCCAGCAGTGCGGGAGGGCCACAGGAGCAGTACTTC. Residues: CASSAGGPQEQYF.

Here the CDR3 reads CASGGPGGGDTQYF. The CDR3 bases are TGTGCCAGTGGGGGACCGGGTGGCGGAGATACGCAGTATTTT. V usage is TRBV28 and J usage is TRBJ2-3, with D tentatively TRBD1 or TRBD2 (5 bases each). V lost 9 bases and J lost 5, with 18 bases in between. The CDR3 length is 14 residues. The germline V gene has CDR1 MDHEN and CDR2 SYDVKM.

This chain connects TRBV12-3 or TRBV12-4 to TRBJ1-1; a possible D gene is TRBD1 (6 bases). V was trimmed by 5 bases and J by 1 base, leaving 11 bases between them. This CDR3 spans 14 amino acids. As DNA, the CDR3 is TGTGCCAGCAGTGAGAGAGGGGGGAACACTGAAGCTTTCTTT. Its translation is CASSERGGNTEAFF.

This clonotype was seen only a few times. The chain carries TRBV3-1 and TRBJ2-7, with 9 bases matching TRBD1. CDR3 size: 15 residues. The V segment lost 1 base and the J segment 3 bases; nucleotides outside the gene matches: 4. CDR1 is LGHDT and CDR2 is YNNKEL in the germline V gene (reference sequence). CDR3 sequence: CASSQAWTGDYEQYF. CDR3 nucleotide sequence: TGTGCCAGCAGCCAAGCCTGGACAGGGGACTACGAGCAGTACTTC.

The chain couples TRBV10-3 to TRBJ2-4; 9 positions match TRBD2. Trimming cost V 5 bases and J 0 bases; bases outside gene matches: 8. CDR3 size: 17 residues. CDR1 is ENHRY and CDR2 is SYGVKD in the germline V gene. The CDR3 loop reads CAISPAGGRLAKNIQYF. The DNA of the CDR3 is TGTGCCATCAGTCCAGCGGGGGGCCGTCTAGCCAAAAACATTCAGTACTTC.

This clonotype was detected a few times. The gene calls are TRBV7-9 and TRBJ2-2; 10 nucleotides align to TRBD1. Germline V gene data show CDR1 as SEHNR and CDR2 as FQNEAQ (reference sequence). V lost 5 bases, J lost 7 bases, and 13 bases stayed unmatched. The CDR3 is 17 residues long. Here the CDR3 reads CASSARGGTGVIGELFF. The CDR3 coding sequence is TGTGCCAGCAGCGCCCGTGGAGGGACAGGGGTGATCGGGGAGCTGTTTTTT.

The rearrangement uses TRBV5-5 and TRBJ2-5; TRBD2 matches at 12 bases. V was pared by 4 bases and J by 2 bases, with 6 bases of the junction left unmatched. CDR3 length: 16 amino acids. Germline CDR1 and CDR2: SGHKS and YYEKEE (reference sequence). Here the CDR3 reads CASSPRTSGKQETQYF. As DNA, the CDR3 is TGTGCCAGCAGCCCCAGGACTAGCGGGAAACAAGAGACCCAGTACTTC.

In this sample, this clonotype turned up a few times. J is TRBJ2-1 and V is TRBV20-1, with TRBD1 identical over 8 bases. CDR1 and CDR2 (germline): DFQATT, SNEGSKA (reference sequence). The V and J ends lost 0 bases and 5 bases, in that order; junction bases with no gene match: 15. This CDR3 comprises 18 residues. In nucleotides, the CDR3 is TGCAGTGCTAGAGACTCAGGACAGGGTTCTTATACTCACAATGAGCAGTTCTTC. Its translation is CSARDSGQGSYTHNEQFF.

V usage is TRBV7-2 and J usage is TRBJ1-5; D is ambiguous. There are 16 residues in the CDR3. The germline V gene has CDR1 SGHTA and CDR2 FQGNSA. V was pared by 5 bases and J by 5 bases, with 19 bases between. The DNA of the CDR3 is TGTGCCAGCAGCCCCCTCGTCGGGTCGACGGATCAGCCCCAGCATTTT. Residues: CASSPLVGSTDQPQHF.

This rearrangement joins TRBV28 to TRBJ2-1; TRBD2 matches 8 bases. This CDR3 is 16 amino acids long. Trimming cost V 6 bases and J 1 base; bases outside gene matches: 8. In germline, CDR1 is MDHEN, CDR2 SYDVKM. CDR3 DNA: TGTGCCAGCAGCAAACTAGCGGAGCCTTCCTACAATGAGCAGTTCTTC. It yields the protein CASSKLAEPSYNEQFF.